The source of this T cell receptor (beta chain) is a study of siplizumab effects on memory and regulatory T cells. Notes on the study in general: To unstimulated subsets, only a minor fraction of alloreactive clones could be mapped.

Assay: immunoSEQ multiplex PCR; the TCRdb copy retains only in-frame clones and omits some. The repertoire holds approximately 58,000 clones, with about 92% as singletons. With regard to this clone: Its antigen remains unknown.

CDR1 and CDR2 from the germline V gene are MNHEY and SVGAGI. This CDR3 comprises 13 residues. V gave up 7 bases and J gave up 5 bases, with 14 bases separating them. V is TRBV6-5 and J is TRBJ2-5; D call uncertain. Sequences were obtained from CD8+ T cells sorted from blood. The TCR originated in a human donor in good health. The CDR3 nucleotides are TGTGCCAGCACGCGCGGTCCGGAGGAGACCCAGTACTTC. Protein product: CASTRGPEETQYF.